The entry that follows covers one T cell receptor beta chain sequence. The antigen is undetermined. The treatment was: approximately nine-day PBMC culture with coronavirus spike peptide pools or control peptides (ViraFEST assay). The CDR3 spans 12 residues. Germline assignment: CDR1 MNHEY and CDR2 SVGAGI. Trimming left V 4 bases short and J 5 bases short, with 5 bases between. These data are taken from a study of vaccination and CD4 T cells after COVID-19. The Oncomine TCR Beta short-read assay was applied to DNA of cultured CD4+ T cells. Each CDR3 protein is one row after TCRdb ran MiXCR on the PCR reads. Found here are some 14,000 distinct CDR3 sequences, under 60% of them singletons; the top ten hold 9.5% to 15%.

The sequence was collected from a human donor who had recovered from COVID-19. The chain uses TRBV6-5 and TRBJ2-2, with D unresolved. Input material: CD4+ T cells from blood, cultured in vitro. CDR3 region: CASSSNTGELFF. CDR3 DNA: TGTGCCAGCAGTTCAAATACCGGGGAGCTGTTTTTT.